This T cell receptor beta chain was captured by sequencing in a study of cytomegalovirus exposure and HLA in healthy donors. General study results and limits: A later analysis linked a missense DCLRE1C variant to TCR beta V- and J-gene trimming.

V lost 8 bases and J lost 4, with 15 bases in between. The CDR3 extends over 14 amino acids. In germline, CDR1 is SNHLY, CDR2 FYNNEI. Primers for the PCR totalled 60 Vbeta and 13 Jbeta. Using immunoSEQ multiplex PCR, the repertoire was profiled, and TCRdb retains in-frame clones only, with some absent. The sample has 75,000 to 95,000 clones, approximately 80% seen once. On this clone itself: Its antigen is undetermined.

This sequence joins TRBV2 and TRBJ1-3, with D possibly matching TRBD1 (5 bases). The sequenced sample consisted of PBMCs. The clonotype comes from a man aged 45 to 65 in good health and CMV-seronegative. The DNA of the CDR3 is TGTGCCAGCTCCGAAGGGGTTGTCGGAAACACCATATATTTT. Residues: CASSEGVVGNTIYF.